Listed below are T cell receptor beta chains from one sample, sequenced in a study of human T cells and chemical hapten exposure. TCRdb re-analysed the RACE reads in MiXCR, keeping a single row per CDR3 protein. The sample records approximately 100,000 distinct CDR3 sequences, about 10% being singletons. The sample was whole blood, taken in connection with sensitization to the hapten diphenylcyclopropenone (DPC). These receptors were obtained from a woman aged 35 to 49 with alopecia areata. Some clones in this sample may be carry-over from other donors' samples. The CDR3 runs from the conserved cysteine through the conserved F or W. D genes are given only for firm matches. Size values are once, few and many counts, or a class for expanded clones, and some rows have none.

TRBJ1-1,TRBD1,TRBV4-3,many,TGCGCCAGCAGCCCTGGGACAGGAAAAATGAACACTGAAGCTTTCTTT,CASSPGTGKMNTEAFF
TRBJ2-1,NA,TRBV5-6,many,TGTGCCAGCAGCGGTTGGATGGGGAACTACAATGAGCAGTTCTTC,CASSGWMGNYNEQFF
TRBJ1-1,TRBD1,TRBV14,few,TGTGCCAGCAGCCTGAAAAATACAGGGGCCACTGAAGCTTTCTTT,CASSLKNTGATEAFF
TRBJ2-7,NA,TRBV27,NA,TGTGCCAGCAGTCCCGGACACGACGAGCAGTACTTC,CASSPGHDEQYF
TRBJ2-1,NA,TRBV29-1,many,TGCAGCGGTTTGTGGGGGACGGGCAATGAGCAGTTCTTC,CSGLWGTGNEQFF
TRBJ1-1,NA,TRBV6-2/TRBV6-3,NA,TGTGCCAGCACCCACCTTTTACGGGCTTTCTTT,CASTHLLRAFF
TRBJ1-3,NA,TRBV6-6,many,TGTGCCAGCAGTCCCAGGGCGAGCTCTGGAAACACCATATATTTT,CASSPRASSGNTIYF
TRBJ2-3,TRBD2,TRBV20-1,few,TGCAGTGCTAGAGTCCTAGCGGGCGGCACAGATACGCAGTATTTT,CSARVLAGGTDTQYF
TRBJ2-1,TRBD2,TRBV5-4,NA,TGTGCCAGCAGTTCCGGGACTAGCGTTCACAATGAGCAGTTCTTC,CASSSGTSVHNEQFF
TRBJ2-1,TRBD2,TRBV9,many,TGTGCCAGCAGCGTTAGGACTAGCGGGCACAATGAGCAGTTCTTC,CASSVRTSGHNEQFF
TRBJ1-5,NA,TRBV6-2/TRBV6-3,NA,TGTGCCAGCAGTTACCCAACCAGACAGACTAGCAATCAGCCCCAGCATTTT,CASSYPTRQTSNQPQHF
TRBJ2-1,TRBD2,TRBV5-4,NA,TGTGCCAGCAGCTTCGGGGGGACTACCAACAATGAGCAGTTCTTC,CASSFGGTTNNEQFF
TRBJ2-1,TRBD1,TRBV5-1,NA,TGCGCCAGCAGCGCCGGGACAGGAGGCAATGAGCAGTTCTTC,CASSAGTGGNEQFF
TRBJ1-4,NA,TRBV12-3/TRBV12-4,many,TGTGCCAGCAGTTTCGGGAGGACGGCCCAAAAACTGTTTTTT,CASSFGRTAQKLFF
TRBJ2-4,NA,TRBV20-1,many,TGCAGTGCCACCCGGGCTACCTCACCCGGGAACATTCAGTACTTC,CSATRATSPGNIQYF
TRBJ1-1,TRBD1,TRBV5-1,many,TGCGCCAGCCGGGGACAGCCGAACACTGAAGCTTTCTTT,CASRGQPNTEAFF
TRBJ2-3,NA,TRBV7-2,many,TGTGCCAGCAGCTTCGCGGGATTGGCAGATACGCAGTATTTT,CASSFAGLADTQYF